What follows are 24 T cell receptor beta chains derived from one specimen sequenced in a study of cytomegalovirus exposure and HLA in healthy donors (dated by TCRdb to 2016 to 2017). The method was the immunoSEQ multiplex PCR assay. For the multiplex PCR, a mixture combining 60 forward primers for TCR Vbeta segments and 13 reverse primers for TCR Jbeta segments was used. What TCRdb holds here is the immuneACCESS table cut down to in-frame rearrangements. Part of the clones is not present; checked against another copy, under half of the missing clones reflect an unresolved V gene, and the others are unexplained. The sample table shows 200,000 or so clones, and roughly 80% are seen once. Approximately 2.4% of the sample is held by the ten biggest clonotypes. Sample: PBMCs. The origin of the receptors is a woman in her forties or fifties in good health and CMV-seropositive.

As DNA, the CDR3 is TGTGCCAGCAGCTTGGGGGCAGGGGGAGTTTACGAGCAGTACTTC. It specifies CASSLGAGGVYEQYF. The genes are TRBV4-2 and TRBJ2-7; 7 bases line up with TRBD1. CDR1 is LGHNA and CDR2 is YNFKEQ in the germline V gene. The CDR3 is 15 amino acids. Germline trimming cut 5 bases from V and 4 bases from J; bases unmatched to any gene: 11.

The gene calls are TRBV28 and TRBJ2-5, with D possibly being TRBD1 (6 bases). The CDR3 is 12 amino acids. V was trimmed by 5 bases and J by 11 bases, leaving 15 bases between them. CDR1 and CDR2 (germline): MDHEN, SYDVKM. CDR3 amino acids: CASSNIQGSQYF. The CDR3 nucleotides are TGTGCCAGCAGTAATATACAGGGTTCACAGTACTTC.

V is TRBV28 and J is TRBJ1-1, with D possibly TRBD1 on 5 matching bases. The germline V gene encodes CDR1 MDHEN and CDR2 SYDVKM. The CDR3 extends over 12 amino acids. Trimming shortened V by 8 bases and J by 6 bases, and 13 bases separated the two germline ends. The CDR3 here is CASRGIRAEAFF. DNA of the CDR3: TGTGCCAGCCGGGGGATTAGGGCTGAAGCTTTCTTT.

The rearrangement links TRBV6-5 to TRBJ1-6; possibly TRBD1 for D (6 bases). The CDR3 has 15 amino acids. Trimming shortened V by 5 bases and J by 1 base, and 9 bases separated the two germline ends. Germline V gene data show CDR1 as MNHEY and CDR2 as SVGAGI. Here the CDR3 reads CASSRGQSYNSPLHF. CDR3 in DNA: TGTGCCAGCAGTAGGGGACAATCCTATAATTCACCCCTCCACTTT.

This clone came up a few times. The genes are TRBV2 and TRBJ1-1; perhaps TRBD1 as D (5 bases). The CDR3 is 12 amino acids. CDR1 and CDR2 from the germline V gene are SNHLY and FYNNEI. The ends were cut back, 6 bases at V and 3 bases at J, with 8 bases in the middle. CDR3 sequence (DNA): TGTGCCAGCAGGGCAGGGTACACTGAAGCTTTCTTT. Translated, it gives CASRAGYTEAFF.

The J gene is TRBJ1-1, the V gene TRBV19; 7 bases are a match to TRBD1. The CDR3 is 13 amino acids. J gave up 1 base and V 9 bases, and 5 bases lay outside the gene matches. Germline CDR1 reads LNHDA; CDR2 reads SQIVND (reference sequence). For the CDR3, the DNA is TGTGCCAGCGACAGGGTCCCGAACACTGAAGCTTTCTTT. Protein sequence: CASDRVPNTEAFF.

CDR3: CASSYSSSSSVGDGYTF. The DNA for the CDR3 is TGCGCCAGCAGCTATTCTTCTTCTTCTTCGGTGGGAGATGGCTACACCTTC. The chain links TRBV5-1 to TRBJ1-2; D remains unclear. Germline V gene lookup returns CDR1 SGHRS and CDR2 YFSETQ. This CDR3 has 17 residues. Deletions cut 3 bases from V and 6 bases from J, with 24 bases between.

V and J are TRBV19 and TRBJ2-3, with 7 bases identical to TRBD1. Trimming at V came to 4 bases and at J to 2 bases, leaving 3 bases not matched to a gene. The CDR3 runs 14 residues. Germline CDR1 reads LNHDA; CDR2 reads SQIVND (reference sequence). The CDR3 is CASSTDRATDTQYF. The CDR3 DNA sequence: TGTGCCAGTAGTACCGACAGGGCCACAGATACGCAGTATTTT.

The rearrangement joins TRBV29-1 to TRBJ1-2, with D possibly matching TRBD1 (6 bases). The CDR3 spans 13 residues. The V gene's germline CDR1 is SQVTM and CDR2 ANQGSEA. V was cut by 6 bases and J by 6 bases, with 17 bases left in between. The CDR3 sequence is CSVRGAGTDGYTF. In DNA, the CDR3 is TGCAGCGTGCGGGGGGCCGGGACTGATGGCTACACCTTC.

The chain links TRBV6-6 to TRBJ2-7, with 9 bases that match TRBD1. The CDR3 loop spans 14 amino acids. V dropped 5 bases and J dropped 4; count of bases not matched to a gene: 6. From germline, CDR1 is MNHNY and CDR2 SVGAGI (reference sequence). In DNA, the CDR3 is TGTGCCAGCAGTCACCGGGACAGGGCGTACGAGCAGTACTTC. This sequence encodes CASSHRDRAYEQYF.

V usage is TRBV9 and J usage is TRBJ1-3; D might be TRBD1 (5 bases). V shed 0 bases and J shed 2 bases, with 24 bases lying between them. CDR1 and CDR2 from the germline V gene are SGDLS and YYNGEE. This CDR3 contains 20 residues. The CDR3 region is CASSVGTWDFKLEAGNTIYF. CDR3 DNA sequence: TGTGCCAGCAGCGTAGGGACCTGGGACTTCAAATTGGAGGCTGGAAACACCATATATTTT.

The chain employs TRBV15 and TRBJ1-2; 8 bases fit TRBD1. Unmatched junction bases numbered 15, after V lost 6 bases and J lost 3 bases. This CDR3 spans 17 amino acids. Germline V gene sequence: CDR1 LNHNV, CDR2 YYDKDF (reference sequence). CDR3 coding DNA: TGTGCCACCAGTTATTGGACAGGGCTCCCTAACGACTATGGCTACACCTTC. This translates into CATSYWTGLPNDYGYTF.

This chain links TRBV18 with TRBJ2-1; no clear D gene. Trimming shortened V by 2 bases and J by 2 bases, and 10 bases separated the two germline ends. This CDR3 has 15 residues. Germline CDR1 reads KGHSH; CDR2 reads LQKENI. As DNA, the CDR3 is TGTGCCAGCTCACCAATGACTTTTGCCTACAATGAGCAGTTCTTC. Amino acids: CASSPMTFAYNEQFF.

The chain couples TRBV6-5 to TRBJ1-2; the D is unclear. Trimming took 0 bases from V and 13 from J, leaving 15 bases between them. Germline CDR1 reads MNHEY; CDR2 reads SVGAGI. The CDR3 length is 13 residues. The CDR3 nucleotides are TGTGCCAGCAGTTACTCGTCAGGTCCAGGCGCCACCTTC. This encodes CASSYSSGPGATF.

The V and J genes are TRBV7-8 and TRBJ1-5; 7 nucleotides match TRBD1. Germline V gene lookup returns CDR1 SGHVS and CDR2 FQNEAQ. With 3 bases clipped from V and 2 bases from J, the junction kept 1 base outside the gene matches. This CDR3 is built from 14 residues. This CDR3 reads CASSFDRGNQPQHF. The CDR3 DNA sequence: TGTGCCAGCAGCTTCGACAGGGGCAATCAGCCCCAGCATTTT.

V and J are TRBV4-2 and TRBJ2-3; 7 positions match TRBD2. The CDR3 totals 15 residues. Germline trimming cut 4 bases from V and 3 bases from J; bases unmatched to any gene: 7. CDR1 and CDR2 from the germline V gene are LGHNA and YNFKEQ. This chain's CDR3 is CASSRTDGGTDTQYF. The CDR3 bases are TGTGCCAGCAGCCGCACGGACGGGGGGACAGATACGCAGTATTTT.

This chain connects TRBV19 to TRBJ2-7; TRBD1 matches 7 bases. There are 13 residues in the CDR3. J gave up 8 bases and V 4 bases, and 8 bases lay outside the gene matches. Germline V gene lookup returns CDR1 LNHDA and CDR2 SQIVND (reference sequence). CDR3 coding DNA: TGTGCCAGTAGTACGGGAACAGGGGTCAAGCAGTACTTC. Translation: CASSTGTGVKQYF.

The rearrangement joins TRBV7-8 to TRBJ2-6, with D uncertain. CDR3 length equals 19 residues. CDR1 and CDR2 (germline): SGHVS, FQNEAQ. V was shortened by 5 bases and J by 0 bases, with 20 bases between the two germline ends. The chain's CDR3 is CASSPLSSGSLSGANVLTF. CDR3 nucleotide sequence: TGTGCCAGCAGCCCGCTTAGTTCAGGCTCCCTCTCTGGGGCCAACGTCCTGACTTTC.

As DNA, the CDR3 is TGTGCCAGCAGCTCCGCCGCAGAGCGGGGGGGCCGTGCGCAGTATTTT. Its protein is CASSSAAERGGRAQYF. This chain uses TRBV5-4 with TRBJ2-3; 10 bases are a match to TRBD2. V shed 3 bases, J shed 10 bases, and the junction held 14 bases outside the gene matches. CDR3 length: 16 residues. Germline values: CDR1 SGHNT, CDR2 YYREEE (reference sequence).

Concerning this clone itself: The junction differs from germline at one of its ends, possibly a read error. CDR3 nucleotides: TGTGCCAGCAGCCCTACTCCCCCCGGGACTCAAGGGACCCAGTACTTC. Protein product: CASSPTPPGTQGTQYF. The chain carries TRBV2 and TRBJ2-5; the D gene is possibly TRBD2 (6 bases). Germline CDR1 SNHLY, CDR2 FYNNEI. The CDR3 runs 16 residues.

V is TRBV4-3 and J is TRBJ1-5; no clear D gene. CDR3 length equals 16 residues. Germline V CDR1 and CDR2: LGHNA, YSLEER. V lost 2 bases and J lost 3, with 14 bases in between. The CDR3 region has the DNA TGCGCCAGCAGCCAAAATAGCGGAGAGGCCAATCAGCCCCAGCATTTT. Its translation is CASSQNSGEANQPQHF.

This chain links TRBV4-1 with TRBJ2-1; 9 bases fit TRBD2. CDR3 size: 16 residues. V shed 4 bases and J 7 bases; nucleotides not matched to a gene: 11. CDR1 is MGHRA, CDR2 YSYEKL, per germline. The CDR3 spells CASSLQEGSGGNEQFF. The DNA of the CDR3 is TGCGCCAGCAGCCTTCAGGAGGGTAGCGGGGGTAATGAGCAGTTCTTC.

This clone was picked up one time. The chain recombines TRBV12-5 with TRBJ1-1, with TRBD1 identical over 8 bases. Trimming took 3 bases from V and 8 from J; bases not matched to a gene: 5. This CDR3 comprises 13 residues. Germline CDR1 LGHNT, CDR2 FRNRAP. The CDR3 loop reads CASGFRGDREAFF. The CDR3 DNA sequence: TGTGCTAGTGGTTTTCGTGGGGACAGGGAAGCTTTCTTT.

The chain carries TRBV10-3 and TRBJ2-1, with D uncertain. The CDR3 is 13 amino acids. The V gene lost 0 bases and the J gene lost 10 bases, with 10 bases spanning the gap. In germline, CDR1 is ENHRY, CDR2 SYGVKD. The CDR3 sequence is CAISESGSREQFF. CDR3 nucleotides: TGTGCCATCAGTGAGTCCGGGTCTCGGGAGCAGTTCTTC.